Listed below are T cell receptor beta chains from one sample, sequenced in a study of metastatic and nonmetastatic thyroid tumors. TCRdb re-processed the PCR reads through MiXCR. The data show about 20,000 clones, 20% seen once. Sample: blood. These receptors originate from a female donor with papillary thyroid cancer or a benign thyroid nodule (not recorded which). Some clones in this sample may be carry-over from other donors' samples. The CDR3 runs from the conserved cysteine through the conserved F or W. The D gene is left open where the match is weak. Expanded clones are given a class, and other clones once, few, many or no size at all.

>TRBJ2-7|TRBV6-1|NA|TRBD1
CVSTHPTNRGYEQYF
TGTGTCAGCACTCATCCGACTAACAGGGGTTACGAGCAGTACTTC
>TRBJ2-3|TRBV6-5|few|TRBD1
CASSYTRGQEDTQYF
TGTGCCAGCAGTTACACCAGGGGGCAGGAAGATACGCAGTATTTT
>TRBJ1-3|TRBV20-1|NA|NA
CSARTGWGNTIYF
TGCAGTGCTAGAACGGGGTGGGGAAACACCATATATTTT
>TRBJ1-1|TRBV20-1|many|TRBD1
CSAISGTGEGTEAFF
TGCAGTGCCATCTCCGGGACAGGGGAGGGCACTGAAGCTTTCTTT
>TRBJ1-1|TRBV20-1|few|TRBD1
CSASELGTGDFTEAFF
TGCAGTGCTAGTGAGCTTGGGACAGGGGATTTCACTGAAGCTTTCTTT
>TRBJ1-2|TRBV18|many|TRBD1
CASSPGTVPVEDGYTF
TGTGCCAGCTCACCAGGGACAGTCCCCGTGGAGGATGGCTACACCTTC
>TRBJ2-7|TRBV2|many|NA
CASGRGAYEQYF
TGTGCCAGCGGGCGAGGAGCCTACGAGCAGTACTTC
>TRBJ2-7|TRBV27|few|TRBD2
CASRTSALHEQYF
TGTGCCAGCAGGACTAGCGCCCTCCACGAGCAGTACTTC
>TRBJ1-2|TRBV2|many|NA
CASSGYRSRYGYTF
TGTGCCAGCAGTGGCTACAGGTCCCGCTATGGCTACACCTTC
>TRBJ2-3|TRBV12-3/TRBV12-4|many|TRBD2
CASSSPWGGSTDTQYF
TGTGCCAGCAGTTCTCCTTGGGGGGGAAGCACAGATACGCAGTATTTT
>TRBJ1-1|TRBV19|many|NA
CASELTPGGTEAFF
TGTGCCAGTGAATTGACCCCTGGGGGCACTGAAGCTTTCTTT
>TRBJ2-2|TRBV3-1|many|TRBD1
CASGDRGLGELFF
TGTGCCAGCGGAGACAGGGGGCTAGGGGAGCTGTTTTTT
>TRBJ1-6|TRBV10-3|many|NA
CAISESSGGRSPLHF
TGTGCCATCAGTGAGTCGAGCGGGGGGCGGTCACCCCTCCACTTT
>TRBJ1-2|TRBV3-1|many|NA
CASSRNGLSNYGYTF
TGTGCCAGCAGCCGAAACGGACTCTCTAACTATGGCTACACCTTC
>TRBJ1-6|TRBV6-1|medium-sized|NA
CASSEWQGWAPLHF
TGTGCCAGCAGTGAATGGCAGGGATGGGCTCCCCTCCACTTT
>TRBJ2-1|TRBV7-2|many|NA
CASSSKGGFGSYNEQFF
TGTGCCAGCAGCTCTAAGGGGGGGTTCGGCTCCTACAATGAGCAGTTCTTC
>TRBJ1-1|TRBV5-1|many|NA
CASSSTGNTEAFF
TGCGCCAGCAGCTCCACAGGGAACACTGAAGCTTTCTTT
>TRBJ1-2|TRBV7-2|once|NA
CASSLGPRVEAHTF
TGTGCCAGCAGCTTAGGTCCCAGGGTAGAGGCGCACACCTTC
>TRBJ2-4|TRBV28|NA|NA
CASSSWNIQYF
TGTGCCAGCAGTTCCTGGAACATTCAGTACTTC
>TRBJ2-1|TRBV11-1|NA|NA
CASIPSRGITHNEQFF
TGTGCCAGCATCCCCAGCAGGGGTATAACGCACAATGAGCAGTTCTTC
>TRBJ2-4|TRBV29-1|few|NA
CRVEDRQGRSGNIQYF
TGCAGAGTTGAAGATCGGCAGGGAAGGTCCGGAAACATTCAGTACTTC
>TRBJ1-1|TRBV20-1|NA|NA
CGAPRVGMNTEAFF
TGCGGTGCTCCCAGGGTGGGGATGAACACTGAAGCTTTCTTT
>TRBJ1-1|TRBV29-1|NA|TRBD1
CSAVGGTANTEAFF
TGCAGCGCGGTTGGCGGGACAGCGAACACTGAAGCTTTCTTT
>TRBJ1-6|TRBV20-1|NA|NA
CSARDLTGQHNSPLHF
TGCAGTGCTAGAGATCTGACCGGACAGCATAATTCACCCCTCCACTTT
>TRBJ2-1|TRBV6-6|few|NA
CASSYLKQYNDQFF
TGTGCCAGCAGTTACCTAAAACAGTACAATGACCAGTTCTTC
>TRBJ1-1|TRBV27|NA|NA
CASSLGVQGLNTEAFF
TGTGCCAGCAGTTTAGGGGTACAGGGCCTGAACACTGAAGCTTTCTTT
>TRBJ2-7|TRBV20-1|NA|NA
CSARDLDYEQYF
TGCAGTGCTAGAGACCTAGACTACGAGCAGTACTTC
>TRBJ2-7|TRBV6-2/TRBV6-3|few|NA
CASGYGWAYEQHF
TGTGCCAGCGGTTACGGGTGGGCGTACGAGCAGCACTTC
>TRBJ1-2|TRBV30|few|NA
CAWSPTRRDCGYTF
TGTGCCTGGAGTCCCACGAGGAGAGACTGTGGCTACACCTTC
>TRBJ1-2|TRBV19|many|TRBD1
CASSIEGGQGVYGYTF
TGTGCCAGTAGTATAGAAGGGGGACAGGGGGTCTATGGCTACACCTTC
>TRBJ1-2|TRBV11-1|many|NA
CASSLGSAGFSYGYTF
TGTGCCAGCAGCTTAGGTTCGGCAGGTTTTTCCTATGGCTACACCTTC
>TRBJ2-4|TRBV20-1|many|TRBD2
CSGLAGRNIQYF
TGCAGTGGTCTAGCGGGCCGGAACATTCAGTACTTC
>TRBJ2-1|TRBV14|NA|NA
CASSQDLWSSKFF
TGTGCCAGCAGCCAAGACCTTTGGAGTAGTAAGTTCTTC
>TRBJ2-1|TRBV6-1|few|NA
CASSDGTQTNEQFF
TGTGCCAGCAGTGACGGGACCCAAACGAATGAGCAGTTCTTC
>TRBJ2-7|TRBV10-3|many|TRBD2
CASQGLAGVDEQYF
TGTGCCTCCCAAGGACTAGCGGGAGTCGACGAGCAGTACTTC
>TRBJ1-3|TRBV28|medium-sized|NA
CASSSFGNTIYF
TGTGCCAGCAGTTCCTTTGGAAACACCATATATTTT
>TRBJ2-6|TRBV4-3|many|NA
CASSPSGANVLTF
TGCGCCAGCAGTCCATCTGGGGCCAACGTCCTGACTTTC
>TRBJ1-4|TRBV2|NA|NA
CASTPWGIEKLFF
TGTGCCAGCACCCCGTGGGGTATAGAAAAACTGTTTTTT
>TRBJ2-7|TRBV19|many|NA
CASSGQLPSYEQYF
TGTGCCAGTAGTGGACAGTTACCCTCCTACGAGCAGTACTTC
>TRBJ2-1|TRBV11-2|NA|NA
CASSSVPSWRAYNEQFF
TGTGCCAGCAGCTCGGTCCCCAGCTGGAGGGCCTACAATGAGCAGTTCTTC
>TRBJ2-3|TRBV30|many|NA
CASEGGAADTQYF
TGTGCCTCCGAGGGGGGTGCGGCAGATACGCAGTATTTT
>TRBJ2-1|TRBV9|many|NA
CASSVRVSGSISSYNEQFF
TGTGCCAGCAGCGTAAGGGTTTCGGGCTCCATTAGTTCCTACAATGAGCAGTTCTTC